This T cell receptor (beta chain) was sequenced in a study of PD-1 blockade in classical Hodgkin lymphoma (dated by TCRdb to the early 2020s). Study-wide context: Nivolumab dosing was 3 mg/kg intravenously every 2 weeks, continuing until either disease progression or unacceptable toxicity. The study used CyTOF and TCR beta sequencing to define a peripheral blood immune signature of response to PD-1 blockade in classical Hodgkin lymphoma. Results the study describes overall, beyond this receptor: The study covered only a single clinical trial cohort, and the causes of the repertoire differences, possibly disease activity or prior therapy, were still not defined. Baseline TCR diversity was reported to be lower in newly diagnosed patients than in healthy donors, and even lower in relapsed/refractory patients. A significant rise by C4D1 was seen in CD4+ but not CD8+ TCR diversity (p=0.0027 vs p=0.16), with the rise being most apparent in complete responders (p=0.02). Among trial patients, those achieving complete response had baseline diversity similar to that of newly diagnosed patients, while diversity was significantly lower in partial responders and progressors. Lower diversity was seen in patients whose nivolumab began less than 1 year after ASCT, and these patients were left out of later analyses so that immune reconstitution would not confound the results.

The Qiagen DNeasy kit was used to extract genomic DNA from unsorted PBMCs and from the negatively selected CD4+ and CD8+ fractions. TCR beta CDR3 regions were subjected to amplification by immunoSEQ multiplex PCR with primers that anneal to V and J segments. Amplification bias was minimized using a synthetic immune receptor repertoire, and residual bias was removed computationally after sequencing. As for the original processing: Repertoire diversity was quantified as the Shannon entropy index using custom Python scripts. Unsorted, CD4+ and CD8+ repertoires were analyzed separately, except in combined analyses where CD4+ and CD8+ sequences were merged in silico. A clone was considered expanded if an increase in frequency of at least 2-fold after treatment relative to C1D1 was found, and a pseudocount of 0.5 was applied to clones undetected at baseline. Singleton clones were defined as clones with 0 or 1 copy at C1D1, and non-singleton clones were defined as clones with 2 or more copies. By matching protein sequences in sorted samples from the same patient, clones expanded in unsorted samples were annotated as CD4+, CD8+ or unknown. Diversity changes from C1D1 to C4D1 were tested in paired samples using Wilcoxon tests. The table was pulled from immuneACCESS by TCRdb, which kept in-frame rearrangements only. Such tables lose some clones; where checked, under half of the loss comes from unresolved V genes, and the rest has no known cause. The D gene and trimming were derived from the DNA, and the V and J assignments and clone size from that table. The sample data list fewer than 45,000 clones, and around three fifths of these were observed just once. The biggest ten clones account for about 3% of the sample.

In the paper's terms, the time point label means: cycle 4 day 1 (C4D1), after five to seven weeks of nivolumab. Relapse after autologous stem cell transplantation had occurred in all trial patients, and cohorts A, B and C were distinguished by prior brentuximab vedotin exposure. A total of around 59 patients with relapsed/refractory classical Hodgkin lymphoma made up the trial cohort, and each patient's best overall response was complete response, partial response or progressive disease. Trial patients were treated with single-agent nivolumab in the multi-cohort phase II CheckMate 205 trial. An independent review committee assessed best overall response by applying the 2007 International Working Group response criteria. PBMCs from the trial were collected at three points: immediately before nivolumab initiation (C1D1), and during therapy at cycle 2 day 1 and cycle 4 day 1. Peripheral blood was collected in 8 mL Vacutainer Cell Preparation Tubes, from which PBMCs were isolated by centrifugation and then cryopreserved.

The CDR3 holds 11 amino acids from the cysteine to the phenylalanine. The entry retains the CDR3 DNA only, 33 bases that are in frame from base 1. V loses 0 bases, J loses 3 bases, and the germline ends lie 0 bases apart. CDR1 is given as LGHNT and CDR2 as FRNRAP, both from the germline V gene. Points on this clone: What antigen it recognizes has not been identified. No much larger clone exists at a distance of one base, and base qualities are not known.

The origin of this receptor is a human donor with classical Hodgkin lymphoma. The specimen was peripheral blood mononuclear cells (PBMCs), collected before the fourth cycle of nivolumab. The receptor chain draws on TRBV12-5 and TRBJ2-7, with an unclear D gene assignment. The CDR3 in this case is CASGLVYEQYF. The nucleotide sequence reads as follows: TGTGCTAGTGGTTTGGTCTACGAGCAGTACTTC.